This TCR beta chain was sequenced during a study of T cells in Graves' hyperthyroidism and ophthalmopathy. J lost 0 bases, V lost 2 bases, and 14 bases had no gene match. The CDR3 runs 19 residues. Per germline, CDR1 SNHLY and CDR2 FYNNEI. The sample holds many counts of this clonotype. Its specificity is unknown. The study, taken as a whole, reports: From stable hyperthyroidism, ophthalmopathy was separated by a 13 V-J model.

The source of the PBMCs was around 9 ml of fresh peripheral blood. It was RNA transcripts that yielded the amplified TCR beta CDR3 regions. When the TCR CDR3 underwent first-round RT-PCR, the HTBI primer set was used. TCRdb processed the multiplex PCR reads anew with MiXCR; each CDR3 protein has one entry. Altogether 500,000 to 800,000 distinct CDR3 sequences are present, approximately 15% being singletons, with the ten largest covering approximately 12%. The clonotype originates from a woman between 45 and 65 years old with Graves' ophthalmopathy. Sequencing input: blood. The rearrangement uses TRBV2 and TRBJ2-7; TRBD1 matches 9 bases. The CDR3 loop is CASSELGTGFSESSYEQYF. Here the CDR3 DNA reads TGTGCCAGCAGTGAATTAGGGACAGGGTTTTCAGAGAGCTCCTACGAGCAGTACTTC.